This T cell receptor (beta chain) stems from a study of T cell responses to AZD1222 COVID-19 vaccine. The method was immunoSEQ multiplex PCR; TCRdb's version includes in-frame clones alone and lacks a portion of them. The sample carries hundreds of thousands of clones, 85% to 95% recorded once. This clone was seen only once. The antigen is unknown. The CDR3 loop spans 13 amino acids. V shed 8 bases and J shed 1 base, with 11 bases lying between them. The germline V gene has CDR1 LGHNA and CDR2 YSLEER. Study-level points and caveats: As reported, nearly half of all spike-specific TCRs target variant regions that are unmutated. There were mostly white British donors and more females than males, and clonal diversity was possibly underestimated. Spike was spanned by vaccine-associated CD4 TCRs, with dominance at 160-218 and 743-854. At baseline, seropositivity was found in only a handful of AZD1222 recipients.

Here the sequenced sample was peripheral blood, taken on day 0 of MenACWY control vaccination. This receptor was identified in an adult in good health. The V call is TRBV4-3, the J call TRBJ1-1, with D uncertain. Written as DNA, the CDR3 is TGCGCCAGCGGGTGGACGGAGAACACTGAAGCTTTCTTT. Translating gives CASGWTENTEAFF.